This entry lists 3 T cell receptor beta chains sequenced from one sample in a study of blood T cell repertoires in COVID-19. TCRdb's table, derived via immunoSEQ multiplex PCR, lists solely in-frame clones and lacks some. The data show a few hundred thousand clones, approximately 84% seen once. Sequencing input: PBMCs or T cells enriched from blood (not recorded which). The receptors originated from a woman in her 30s who had recovered from COVID-19.

The chain recombines TRBV5-1 with TRBJ1-1, with a possible D match to TRBD1 (6 bases). Trimming left V 2 bases short and J 1 base short, with 27 bases between. Germline V lookup: CDR1 SGHRS, CDR2 YFSETQ. This CDR3 is built from 20 residues. CDR3 protein: CASSFAWDTSPGSGNTEAFF. CDR3 nucleotide sequence: TGCGCCAGCAGCTTCGCCTGGGACACGTCCCCCGGGTCGGGGAACACTGAAGCTTTCTTT. Combining the CDR3 with reference TRBV5-1 and TRBJ1-1 gives the whole variable domain KAGVTQTPRYLIKTRGQQVTLSCSPISGHRSVSWYQQTPGQGLQFLFEYFSETQRNKGNFPGRFSGRQFSNSRSEMNVSTLELGDSALYLCASSFAWDTSPGSGNTEAFFGQGTRLTVV.

V is TRBV19 and J is TRBJ1-5; 10 bases agree with TRBD1. The CDR3 sequence is 14 residues long. J was trimmed by 6 bases and V by 7 bases; bases with no gene match: 6. Germline CDR1 reads LNHDA; CDR2 reads SQIVND (reference sequence). The CDR3, as DNA: TGTGCCAGTACCACGACAGGGGGCGTTCAGCCCCAGCATTTT. This gives the protein CASTTTGGVQPQHF.

The table lists this clone with a count of one. The chain couples TRBV6-5 to TRBJ1-6; 7 bases align to TRBD1. Unmatched junction bases numbered 8, after V lost 2 bases and J lost 10 bases. Germline V gives CDR1 MNHEY, CDR2 SVGAGI. CDR3 length: 15 residues. The CDR3 region is CASSYQGGLGSPLHF. In DNA form, the CDR3 reads TGTGCCAGCAGTTACCAGGGGGGCCTGGGATCACCCCTCCACTTT.